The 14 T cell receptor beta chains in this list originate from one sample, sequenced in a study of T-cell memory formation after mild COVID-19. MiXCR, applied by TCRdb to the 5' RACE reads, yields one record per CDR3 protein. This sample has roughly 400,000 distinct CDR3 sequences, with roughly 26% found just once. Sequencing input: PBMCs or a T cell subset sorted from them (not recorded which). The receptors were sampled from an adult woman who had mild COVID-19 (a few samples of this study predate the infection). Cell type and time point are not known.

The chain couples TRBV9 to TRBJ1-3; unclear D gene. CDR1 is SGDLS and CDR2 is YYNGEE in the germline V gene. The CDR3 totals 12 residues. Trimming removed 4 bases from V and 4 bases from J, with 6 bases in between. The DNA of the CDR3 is TGTGCCAGCAGCCCTCGGGGAAACACCATATATTTT. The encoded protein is CASSPRGNTIYF.

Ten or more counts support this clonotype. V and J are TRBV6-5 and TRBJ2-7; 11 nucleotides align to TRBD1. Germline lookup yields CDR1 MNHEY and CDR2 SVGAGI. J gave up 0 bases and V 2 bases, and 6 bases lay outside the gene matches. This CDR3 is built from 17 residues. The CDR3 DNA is TGTGCCAGCAGTTACACCGGGACAGGGGGTTTCTCCTACGAGCAGTACTTC. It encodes CASSYTGTGGFSYEQYF.

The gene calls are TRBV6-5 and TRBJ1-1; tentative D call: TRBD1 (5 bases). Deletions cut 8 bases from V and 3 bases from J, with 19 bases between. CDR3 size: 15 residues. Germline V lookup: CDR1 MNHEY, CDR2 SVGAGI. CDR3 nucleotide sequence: TGTGCCAGCGGGCCCAGGGAGGGCTTTGACACTGAAGCTTTCTTT. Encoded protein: CASGPREGFDTEAFF.

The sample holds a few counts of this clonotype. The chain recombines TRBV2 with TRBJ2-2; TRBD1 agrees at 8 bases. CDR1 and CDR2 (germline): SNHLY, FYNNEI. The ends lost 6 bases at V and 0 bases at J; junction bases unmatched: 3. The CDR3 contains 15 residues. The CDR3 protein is CASRPGGSNTGELFF. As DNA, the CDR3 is TGTGCCAGCAGGCCAGGGGGCTCGAACACCGGGGAGCTGTTTTTT.

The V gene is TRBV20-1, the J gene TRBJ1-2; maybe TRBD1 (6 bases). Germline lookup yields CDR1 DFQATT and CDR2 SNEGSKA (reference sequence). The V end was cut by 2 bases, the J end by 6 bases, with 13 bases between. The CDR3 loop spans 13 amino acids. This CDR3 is CSARPQGRDGYTF. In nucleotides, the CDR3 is TGCAGTGCTAGACCCCAGGGGAGGGATGGCTACACCTTC.

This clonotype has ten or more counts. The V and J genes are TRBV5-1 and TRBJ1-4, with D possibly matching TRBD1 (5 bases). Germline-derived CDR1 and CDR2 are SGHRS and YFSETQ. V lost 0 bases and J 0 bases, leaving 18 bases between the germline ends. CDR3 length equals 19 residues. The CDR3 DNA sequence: TGCGCCAGCAGCTTGGCCGTTATTGGGACGGAACCAACTAATGAAAAACTGTTTTTT. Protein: CASSLAVIGTEPTNEKLFF.

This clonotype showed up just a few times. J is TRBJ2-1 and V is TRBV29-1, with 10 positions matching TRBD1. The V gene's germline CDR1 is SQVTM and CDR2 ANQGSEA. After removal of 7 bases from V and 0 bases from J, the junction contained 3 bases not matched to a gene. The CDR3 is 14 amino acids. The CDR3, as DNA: TGCAGCGCCCGGACAGGGGGCTCCTACAATGAGCAGTTCTTC. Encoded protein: CSARTGGSYNEQFF.

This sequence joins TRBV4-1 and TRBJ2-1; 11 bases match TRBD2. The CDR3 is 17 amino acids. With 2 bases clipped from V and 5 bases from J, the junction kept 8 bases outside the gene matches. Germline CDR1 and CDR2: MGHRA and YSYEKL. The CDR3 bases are TGCGCCAGCAGCCAACCCTTCCTAGCGGGAGGCAACAATGAGCAGTTCTTC. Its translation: CASSQPFLAGGNNEQFF.

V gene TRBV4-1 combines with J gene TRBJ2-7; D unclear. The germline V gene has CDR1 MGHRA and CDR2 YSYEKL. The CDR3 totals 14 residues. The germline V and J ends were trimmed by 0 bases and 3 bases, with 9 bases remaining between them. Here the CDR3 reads CASSQEGQIYEQYF. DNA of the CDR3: TGCGCCAGCAGCCAAGAAGGGCAGATCTACGAGCAGTACTTC.

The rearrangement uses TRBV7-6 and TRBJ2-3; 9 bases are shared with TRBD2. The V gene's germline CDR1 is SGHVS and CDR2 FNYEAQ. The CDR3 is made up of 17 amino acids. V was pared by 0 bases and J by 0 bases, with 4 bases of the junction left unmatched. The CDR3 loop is CASSLAPSGASTDTQYF. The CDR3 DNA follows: TGTGCCAGCAGCTTAGCCCCTAGCGGGGCTAGCACAGATACGCAGTATTTT.

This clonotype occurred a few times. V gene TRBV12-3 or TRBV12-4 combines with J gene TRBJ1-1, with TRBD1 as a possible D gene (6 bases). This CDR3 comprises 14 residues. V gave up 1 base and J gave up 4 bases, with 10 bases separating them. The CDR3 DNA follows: TGTGCCAGCAGTTTAGAACAGGGAGTCACTGAAGCTTTCTTT. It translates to CASSLEQGVTEAFF.

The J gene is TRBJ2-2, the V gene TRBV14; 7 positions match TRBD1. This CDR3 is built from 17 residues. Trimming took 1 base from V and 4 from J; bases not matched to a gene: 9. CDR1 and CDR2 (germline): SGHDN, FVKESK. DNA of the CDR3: TGTGCCAGCAGCCAAGTGGGAGACAGGGTCTTCACCGGGGAGCTGTTTTTT. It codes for CASSQVGDRVFTGELFF.

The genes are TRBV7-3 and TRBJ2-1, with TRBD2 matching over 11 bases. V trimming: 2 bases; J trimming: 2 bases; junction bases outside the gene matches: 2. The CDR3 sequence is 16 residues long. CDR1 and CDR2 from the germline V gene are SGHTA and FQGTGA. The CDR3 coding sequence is TGTGCCAGCAGCTTACTAGCGGGAGGAACCTACAATGAGCAGTTCTTC. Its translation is CASSLLAGGTYNEQFF.

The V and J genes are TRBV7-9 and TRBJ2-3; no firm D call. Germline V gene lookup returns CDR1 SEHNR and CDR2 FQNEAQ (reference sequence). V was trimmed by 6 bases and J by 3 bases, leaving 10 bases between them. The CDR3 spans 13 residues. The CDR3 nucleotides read TGTGCCAGCAGGGGGATATGGACAGATACGCAGTATTTT. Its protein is CASRGIWTDTQYF.